A selection of T cell receptor beta chains follows, all from one sample in a study of metastatic and nonmetastatic thyroid tumors. TCRdb called clones again from the PCR reads with MiXCR. The table records tens of thousands of clones, roughly an eighth of them present only once. Sample: tumor tissue. Receptors were obtained from a female donor with papillary thyroid cancer or a benign thyroid nodule (not recorded which). Some clones in this sample may be carry-over from other donors' samples. Both conserved end residues are part of each CDR3.

v_call cdr3_aa
TRBV20-1 CSARETGMNIQYF
TRBV7-2 CASSSYSLAGAGEQYF
TRBV19 CASSSSGQGTAGELFF
TRBV11-2 CASSLDAGGVGQPQHF
TRBV5-6 CATSRRSGVKYEQYF
TRBV9 CASSVTGTGTVYGYTF
TRBV5-8 CASSLAGHANSPLHF
TRBV20-1 CSARVSRVSNQPQHF
TRBV7-3 CASSQQRNTEAFF
TRBV5-1 CASSPRTGGTDTQYF
TRBV6-1 CASSYRVPSGTGELFF
TRBV5-1 CASSQDNEQFF
TRBV18 CASSPSRESSGNTIYF
TRBV20-1 CSARWTSGFYNEQFF
TRBV12-3/TRBV12-4 CASSFGFNSPLHF
TRBV6-2/TRBV6-3 CASSYDIRAGGRNEQFF
TRBV2 CASNQGSVDEQFF
TRBV24-1 CATSDLQFAGDNEQFF
TRBV11-2 CASSSTRVVDTQYF
TRBV7-9 CASNAGNTIAFF
TRBV7-9 CASSPGGPGYQETQYF
TRBV5-6 CASSLARGAGNQPQHF
TRBV4-2 CASSQRTGGNTGELFF
TRBV2 CASRTQGGTDTQYF